This T cell receptor (beta chain) was documented in a study of blood T cell repertoires in COVID-19. Per germline, CDR1 SGHTA and CDR2 FQGNSA. The CDR3 has 16 amino acids. V was pared by 3 bases and J by 5 bases, with 6 bases of the junction left unmatched. This clone occurred once. Sequencing was performed with immunoSEQ multiplex PCR; in TCRdb, only in-frame clones are kept and a portion is missing. The data contain about 99,000 clones, approximately 88% of them singletons. The chain recombines TRBV7-2 with TRBJ2-3; TRBD2 aligns across 12 bases. This TCR came from a human donor in a cohort sampled during active COVID-19. Material: peripheral blood. The chain's CDR3 is CASSFLAGGVGDTQYF. Here the CDR3 DNA reads TGTGCCAGCAGCTTTCTAGCGGGAGGGGTCGGAGATACGCAGTATTTT.